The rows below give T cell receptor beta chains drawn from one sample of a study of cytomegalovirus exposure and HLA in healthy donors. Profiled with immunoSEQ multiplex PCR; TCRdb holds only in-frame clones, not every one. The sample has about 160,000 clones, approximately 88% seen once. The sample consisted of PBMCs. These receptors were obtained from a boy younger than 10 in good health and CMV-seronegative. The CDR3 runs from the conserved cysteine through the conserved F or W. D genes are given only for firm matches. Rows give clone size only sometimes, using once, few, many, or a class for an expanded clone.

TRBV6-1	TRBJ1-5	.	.	CASMLGGGKPQHF	TGTGCCAGCATGCTCGGGGGGGGGAAGCCCCAGCATTTT
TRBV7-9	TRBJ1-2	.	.	CASSLESSYGYTF	TGTGCCAGCAGCTTAGAATCTTCTTATGGCTACACCTTC
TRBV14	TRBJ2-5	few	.	CASSQRQGGFETQYF	TGTGCCAGCAGCCAAAGGCAGGGGGGTTTTGAGACCCAGTACTTC
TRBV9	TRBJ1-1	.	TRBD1	CASSVAGGGTEAFF	TGTGCCAGCAGCGTCGCAGGGGGAGGAACTGAAGCTTTCTTT
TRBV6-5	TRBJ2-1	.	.	CASSYYEGNEQFF	TGTGCCAGCAGTTACTACGAGGGCAATGAGCAGTTCTTC
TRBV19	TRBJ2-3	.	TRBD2	CASSPAAGGTDTQYF	TGTGCCAGTAGCCCCGCAGCGGGAGGGACAGATACGCAGTATTTT
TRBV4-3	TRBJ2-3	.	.	CASSLGLGGNTDTQYF	TGCGCCAGCAGCCTAGGCTTAGGCGGGAACACAGATACGCAGTATTTT
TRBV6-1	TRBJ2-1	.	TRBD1	CASSGQGLYASYNEQFF	TGTGCCAGCAGTGGACAGGGCTTGTATGCGTCCTACAATGAGCAGTTCTTC
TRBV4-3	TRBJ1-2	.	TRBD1	CASSPTGTGAYTF	TGCGCCAGCAGCCCCACCGGGACAGGGGCCTACACCTTC
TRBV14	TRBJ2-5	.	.	CASQEGWQETQYF	TGTGCCAGCCAAGAGGGCTGGCAAGAGACCCAGTACTTC
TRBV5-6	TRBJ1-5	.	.	CASSVTGNQPQHF	TGTGCCAGCAGCGTAACAGGGAATCAGCCCCAGCATTTT
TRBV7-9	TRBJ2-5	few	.	CASSLISRAGETQYF	TGTGCCAGCAGCCTGATCAGCAGGGCGGGGGAGACCCAGTACTTC
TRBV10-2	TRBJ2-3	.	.	CASRATSTDTQYF	TGCGCCAGCAGGGCGACTAGCACAGATACGCAGTATTTT
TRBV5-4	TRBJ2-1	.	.	CASSLEQASNEQFF	TGTGCCAGCAGCTTGGAACAGGCCTCGAATGAGCAGTTCTTC
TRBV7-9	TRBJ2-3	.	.	CASSPRQSSDTQYF	TGTGCCAGCAGCCCTCGACAGAGCTCAGATACGCAGTATTTT
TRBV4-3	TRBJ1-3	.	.	CASSQDINRNTIYF	TGCGCCAGCAGCCAAGATATAAATAGAAACACCATATATTTT
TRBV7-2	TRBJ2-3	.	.	CASSLRHSFSTDTQYF	TGTGCCAGCAGCCTTCGACATTCGTTTAGCACAGATACGCAGTATTTT
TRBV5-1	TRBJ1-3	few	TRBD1	CASSWGTGTGSSGNTIYF	TGCGCCAGCAGCTGGGGAACCGGGACAGGGAGCTCTGGAAACACCATATATTTT
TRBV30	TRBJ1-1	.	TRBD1	CAWDRANTEAFF	TGTGCCTGGGACAGGGCGAACACTGAAGCTTTCTTT
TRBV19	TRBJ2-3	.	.	CASSGTFTDTQYF	TGTGCCAGTAGTGGGACATTCACAGATACGCAGTATTTT
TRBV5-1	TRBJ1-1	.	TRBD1	CASSIGQGRNTEAFF	TGCGCCAGCAGCATCGGACAGGGTCGGAACACTGAAGCTTTCTTT
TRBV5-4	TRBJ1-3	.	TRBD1	CASSRDRGPGNTIYF	TGTGCCAGCAGCAGGGACAGGGGGCCTGGAAACACCATATATTTT
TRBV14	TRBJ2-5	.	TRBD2	CASSQKRGGLVRETQYF	TGTGCCAGCAGCCAAAAGCGGGGGGGCTTGGTGCGGGAGACCCAGTACTTC
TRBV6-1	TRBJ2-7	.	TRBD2	CASKVAGVKEQYF	TGTGCCAGTAAAGTAGCGGGAGTTAAGGAGCAGTACTTC
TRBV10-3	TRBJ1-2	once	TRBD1	CAISELGQGAGGYTF	TGTGCCATCAGTGAGTTGGGACAGGGGGCTGGTGGCTACACCTTC
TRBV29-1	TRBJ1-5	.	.	CSVVVLARDFNQPQHF	TGCAGCGTTGTAGTACTTGCCAGGGACTTCAATCAGCCCCAGCATTTT
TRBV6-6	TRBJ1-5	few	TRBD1	CASSFDRGAQPQHF	TGTGCCAGCAGCTTCGACAGGGGAGCTCAGCCCCAGCATTTT
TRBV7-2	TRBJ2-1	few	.	CASSLFSDYNEQFF	TGTGCCAGCAGCTTGTTCAGCGACTACAATGAGCAGTTCTTC
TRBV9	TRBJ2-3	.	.	CASSSRLDSDTQYF	TGTGCCAGCAGCTCCAGACTAGACTCCGATACGCAGTATTTT
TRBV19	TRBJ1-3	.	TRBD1	CASWTGLNGNTIYF	TGTGCCAGCTGGACAGGGCTGAATGGAAACACCATATATTTT
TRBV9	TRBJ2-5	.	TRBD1	CASSGQGYQETQYF	TGTGCCAGCAGCGGACAGGGGTACCAAGAGACCCAGTACTTC
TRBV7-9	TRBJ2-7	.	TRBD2	CASSLDSGSYEQYF	TGTGCCAGCAGCTTAGATAGCGGGTCCTACGAGCAGTACTTC
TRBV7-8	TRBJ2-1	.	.	CASSLVGGAYNEQFF	TGTGCCAGCAGCTTAGTGGGCGGGGCGTATAATGAGCAGTTCTTC
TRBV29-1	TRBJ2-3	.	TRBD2	CSVPTPLAGGAGTQYF	TGCAGCGTCCCGACCCCCTTAGCGGGGGGGGCCGGGACGCAGTATTTT
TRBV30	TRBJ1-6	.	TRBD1	CAWNDRGNSPLHF	TGTGCCTGGAACGACAGGGGAAATTCACCCCTCCATTTT
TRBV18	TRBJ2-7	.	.	CASSQGRGYEQYF	TGTGCCAGCTCCCAGGGTAGGGGGTACGAGCAGTACTTC
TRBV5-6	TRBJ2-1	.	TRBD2	CASSLGLAGGPRIAEQFF	TGTGCCAGCAGCTTGGGGCTAGCGGGAGGGCCAAGGATAGCCGAGCAGTTCTTC
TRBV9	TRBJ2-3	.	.	CASSVVGGGGTDTQYF	TGTGCCAGCAGCGTAGTAGGGGGGGGTGGGACAGATACGCAGTATTTT
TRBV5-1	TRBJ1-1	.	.	CASSYDGDTEAFF	TGCGCCAGCAGTTATGACGGGGACACTGAAGCTTTCTTT
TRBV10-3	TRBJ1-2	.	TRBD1	CAISPGDRGYGYTF	TGTGCCATCAGCCCTGGGGACAGGGGCTATGGCTACACCTTC
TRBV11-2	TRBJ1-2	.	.	CASSLNPTNRDGYTF	TGTGCCAGCAGCTTAAACCCTACCAACAGGGATGGCTACACCTTC
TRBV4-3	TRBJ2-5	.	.	CASSQDKEESETQYF	TGCGCCAGCAGCCAAGATAAGGAGGAATCAGAGACCCAGTACTTC
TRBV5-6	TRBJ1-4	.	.	CASSYGDTNEKLFF	TGTGCCAGCAGCTATGGAGATACTAATGAAAAACTGTTTTTT
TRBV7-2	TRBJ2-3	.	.	CASSSLAQDTQYF	TGTGCCAGCAGCTCACTAGCCCAAGATACGCAGTATTTT
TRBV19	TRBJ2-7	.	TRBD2	CASSTGGSEQYF	TGTGCCAGTAGTACGGGAGGTAGCGAGCAGTACTTC
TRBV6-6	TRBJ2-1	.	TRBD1	CASSYEGQGQFF	TGTGCCAGCAGTTACGAAGGACAGGGGCAGTTCTTC
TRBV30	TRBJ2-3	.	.	CAWRAARLWSDDTQYF	TGTGCCTGGAGAGCAGCTCGGTTGTGGAGTGATGATACGCAGTATTTT
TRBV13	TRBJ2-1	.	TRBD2	CASSYLAGNQQFF	TGTGCCAGCAGCTATCTAGCGGGAAATCAGCAGTTCTTC
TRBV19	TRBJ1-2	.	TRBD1	CASGTGGVGNYGYTF	TGTGCCAGCGGGACAGGGGGCGTAGGAAACTATGGCTACACCTTC
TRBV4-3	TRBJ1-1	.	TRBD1	CASSHGHRGDTEAFF	TGCGCCAGCAGCCATGGCCACAGGGGAGACACTGAAGCTTTCTTT
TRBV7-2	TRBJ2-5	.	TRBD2	CASTQRGSGETQYF	TGTGCCAGCACCCAGCGGGGGTCCGGTGAGACCCAGTACTTC
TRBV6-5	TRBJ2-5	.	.	CASSSLGHEGQYF	TGTGCCAGCAGTTCCTTGGGTCACGAGGGCCAGTACTTC
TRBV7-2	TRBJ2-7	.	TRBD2	CASSSSLASGRRGYEQYF	TGTGCCAGCAGCTCCAGTCTGGCTAGCGGGAGACGAGGCTACGAGCAGTACTTC
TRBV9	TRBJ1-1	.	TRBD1	CASSVEQGAAEAFF	TGTGCCAGCAGCGTAGAACAGGGGGCCGCTGAAGCTTTCTTT
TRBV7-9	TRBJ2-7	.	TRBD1	CASSSGTAIHEQYF	TGTGCCAGCAGCTCCGGGACAGCTATCCACGAGCAGTACTTC
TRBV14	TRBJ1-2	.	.	CASSQRTNYGYTF	TGTGCCAGCAGCCAGAGGACAAACTATGGCTACACCTTC